The clone carrying this T cell receptor (beta chain) was seen a single time. The data originate from a study of blood T cell repertoires in COVID-19. Study background: The origin of the acute and convalescent COVID-19 samples was the United States, Italy and Spain. PBMCs, B-cell-depleted T cells, or T cells provided the cDNA or gDNA that made up the material.

Original methodology: Reference gene primer amplification yielded estimated nucleated cell counts. Only in-frame clones appear in the TCRdb table, and some are missing; sequencing was by immunoSEQ multiplex PCR. The DNA was the basis for D and trimming; V, J and clone size are from that table. Of fewer than 300,000 clones listed, around 82% are singletons. The Seattle patients, enrolled during active infection, were followed longitudinally. Specimen: peripheral blood. This TCR was sampled from a human donor with COVID-19, enrolled during active disease. The donor label of this sample is uncertain.

This CDR3 is CASRDDRVTEAFF. CDR3 coding DNA: TGTGCCAGTAGGGACGACAGGGTCACTGAAGCTTTCTTT. The chain uses TRBV19 and TRBJ1-1; TRBD1 aligns across 7 bases. The CDR3 is 13 residues long. Germline loops: CDR1 LNHDA, CDR2 SQIVND (reference sequence). V lost 6 bases, J lost 4 bases, and 5 bases stayed unmatched.